Presented here are 8 T cell receptor beta chains from one specimen sequenced in a study of T-cell memory formation after mild COVID-19. TCRdb re-derived calls from the 5' RACE reads in MiXCR, one entry per CDR3 protein. This sample yields approximately 350,000 distinct CDR3 sequences, of which 10% to 15% are seen a single time; roughly a fifth belongs to the top ten. The specimen was PBMCs or a T cell subset sorted from them (not recorded which). The receptors stem from a man aged 18 to 30 who had mild COVID-19 (a few samples of this study predate the infection). Cell type and time point are not known.

This chain joins TRBV5-4 and TRBJ2-5; D could derive from TRBD1 or TRBD2 (6 bases each). Per the germline V gene, CDR1 is SGHNT and CDR2 is YYREEE (reference sequence). V was cut by 0 bases and J by 2 bases, with 11 bases left in between. The CDR3 extends over 15 amino acids. The CDR3 bases are TGTGCCAGCAGCTTGGTGGGGGGCGGGCAAGAGACCCAGTACTTC. This codes for CASSLVGGGQETQYF.

The V and J genes are TRBV30 and TRBJ2-7; TRBD2 matches 7 bases. Germline V CDR1 and CDR2: GTSNPN, SVGIG (reference sequence). Germline trimming cut 4 bases from V and 3 bases from J; bases unmatched to any gene: 0. The CDR3 spans 11 residues. CDR3 nucleotide sequence: TGTGCCTGGACTAGCGGCTACGAGCAGTACGTC. This sequence encodes CAWTSGYEQYV.

This clonotype has just a few counts. This chain connects TRBV7-2 to TRBJ2-7; no definite D call. The V gene's germline CDR1 is SGHTA and CDR2 FQGNSA. There are 14 residues in the CDR3. V was trimmed by 4 bases and J by 2 bases, leaving 12 bases between them. The CDR3 DNA is TGTGCCAGCAGCTCATACACGGGCGCCTACGAGCAGTACGTC. This sequence encodes CASSSYTGAYEQYV.

At least ten counts were recorded for this clonotype. The chain is built from TRBV12-5 and TRBJ2-5; D is unresolved. Trimming took 10 bases from V and 8 from J, leaving 14 bases between them. Per the germline V gene, CDR1 is LGHNT and CDR2 is FRNRAP. This CDR3 comprises 11 residues. The CDR3 nucleotides read TGTGCTACCAGAGGAGTTGAAACCCAGTACTTC. It translates to CATRGVETQYF.

This clonotype was seen a handful of times. The chain has TRBV12-3 or TRBV12-4 and TRBJ1-1, with D uncertain. This CDR3 is 14 amino acids long. V shed 5 bases and J shed 0 bases, with 10 bases lying between them. CDR3: CASSDTTLNTEAFF. The CDR3 bases are TGTGCCAGCAGTGATACTACTCTGAACACTGAAGCTTTCTTT.

This clonotype was found a few times. The V and J genes are TRBV18 and TRBJ1-5; maybe TRBD1 (5 bases). This CDR3 is 15 amino acids long. From germline, CDR1 is KGHSH and CDR2 LQKENI. V was trimmed by 6 bases and J by 1 base, leaving 13 bases between them. For the CDR3, the DNA is TGTGCCAGCTCGCCAGGATCAGGGAGCAATCAGCCCCAGCATTTT. The encoded protein is CASSPGSGSNQPQHF.

The chain links TRBV14 to TRBJ1-2; TRBD1 matches 7 bases. The CDR3 totals 15 residues. V shed 5 bases and J 2 bases; nucleotides not matched to a gene: 8. CDR1 and CDR2 (germline): SGHDN, FVKESK. As DNA, the CDR3 is TGTGCCAGCAGCAGACAGGGAACCATAAACTATGGCTACACCTTC. Its protein product is CASSRQGTINYGYTF.

J is TRBJ2-5 and V is TRBV12-3 or TRBV12-4; 9 positions match TRBD1. The CDR3 is 13 amino acids. Losses at the gene ends were 6 bases for V and 4 bases for J; bases not matched to a gene: 3. The chain's CDR3 is CASSMTGGETQYF. The CDR3 DNA follows: TGTGCCAGCAGCATGACAGGGGGAGAGACCCAGTACTTC.